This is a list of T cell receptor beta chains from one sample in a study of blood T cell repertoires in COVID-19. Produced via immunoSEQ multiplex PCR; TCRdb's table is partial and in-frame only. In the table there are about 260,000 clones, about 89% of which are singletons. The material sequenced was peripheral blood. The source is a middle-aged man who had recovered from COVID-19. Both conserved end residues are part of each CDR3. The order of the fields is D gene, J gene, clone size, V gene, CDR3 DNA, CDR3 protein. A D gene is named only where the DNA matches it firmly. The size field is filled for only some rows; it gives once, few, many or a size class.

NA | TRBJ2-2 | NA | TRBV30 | TGTGCCTGGAGTGTACTCATCCCCAACACCGGGGAGCTGTTTTTT | CAWSVLIPNTGELFF
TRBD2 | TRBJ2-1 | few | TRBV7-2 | TGTGCCAGCAGCTTAAGTCCAGCGGGAGGGCAGAATGAGCAGTTCTTC | CASSLSPAGGQNEQFF
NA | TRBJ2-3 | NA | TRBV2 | TGTGCCAGCAGTCAGGGTAGAGGCACAGATACGCAGTATTTT | CASSQGRGTDTQYF
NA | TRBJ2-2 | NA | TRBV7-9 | TGTGCCAGCAGCCCGACGCTCGGGGGTCTCACCGGGGAGCTGTTTTTT | CASSPTLGGLTGELFF
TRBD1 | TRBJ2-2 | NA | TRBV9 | TGTGCCAGCACCCGGACAGGGGTGAACACCGGGGAGCTGTTTTTT | CASTRTGVNTGELFF
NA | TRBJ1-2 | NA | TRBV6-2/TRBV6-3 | TGTGCCAGCAGTTACAGTGAGGAGGGTGACTATGGCTACACCTTC | CASSYSEEGDYGYTF
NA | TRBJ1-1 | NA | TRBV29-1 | TGCAGCGTCCGGGTGGACAGTTTGAACACTGAAGCTTTCTTT | CSVRVDSLNTEAFF
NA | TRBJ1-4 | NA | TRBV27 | TGTGCCAGCAGTTTAGGACAGTTTAATGAAAAACTGTTTTTT | CASSLGQFNEKLFF
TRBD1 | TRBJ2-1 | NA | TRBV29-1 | TGCAGCGCGGGACAGCGGAGCTCCTACAATGAGCAGTTCTTC | CSAGQRSSYNEQFF
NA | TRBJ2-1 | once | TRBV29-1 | TGCAGCGTCCGGACATACAATGAGCAGTTCTTC | CSVRTYNEQFF
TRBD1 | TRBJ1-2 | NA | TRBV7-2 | TGTGCCAGCAGCACCTGGACAGGATCTACTAACTATGGCTACACCTTC | CASSTWTGSTNYGYTF
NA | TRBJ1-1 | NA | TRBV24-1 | TGTGCCACCAGTGACCCTTTTAATGTGGGGGCAGGGGAGACTGAAGCTTTCTTT | CATSDPFNVGAGETEAFF
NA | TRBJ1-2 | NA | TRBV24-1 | TGTGCCACCAGTGACGGACTAGGGAGCGGCTACACCTTC | CATSDGLGSGYTF
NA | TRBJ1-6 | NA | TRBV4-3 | TGCGCCAGCAGCCAAGAACTAAGTGGCTATAATTCACCCCTCCACTTT | CASSQELSGYNSPLHF
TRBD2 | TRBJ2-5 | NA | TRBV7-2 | TGTGCCAGCAGCTTAGAGGCTAGCGGGCAAGAGACCCAGTACTTC | CASSLEASGQETQYF
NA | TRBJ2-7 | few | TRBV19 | TGTGCCAGTAGTCTGGGCATCGATACCTACGAGCAGTACTTC | CASSLGIDTYEQYF
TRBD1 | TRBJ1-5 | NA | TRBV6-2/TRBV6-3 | TGTGCCAGCAGTTACCCCGGGACAGAAGCTCAGCCCCAGCATTTT | CASSYPGTEAQPQHF
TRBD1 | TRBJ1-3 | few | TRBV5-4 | TGTGCCAGCAGCTCGACCCTGACAGGGTTTGGAAACACCATATATTTT | CASSSTLTGFGNTIYF
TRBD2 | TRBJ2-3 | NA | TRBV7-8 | TGTGCCAGCAGCCCCGCTTCTGTAGCGGGGGTTTCAGATACGCAGTATTTT | CASSPASVAGVSDTQYF
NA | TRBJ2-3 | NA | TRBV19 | TGTGCCAGTAGTACAGTCAGGGCAGATACGCAGTATTTT | CASSTVRADTQYF